These 12 T cell receptor beta chains were sequenced from one sample in a study of preoperative IRX-2 immunotherapy in early breast cancer (dated by TCRdb to about 2019). The meaning of the sample's treatment or condition label: preoperative locoregional IRX-2 cytokine immunotherapy. Libraries came from the immunoSEQ multiplex PCR assay. Drawn from immuneACCESS, this table holds only the in-frame rearrangements with V and J called that TCRdb kept. Clones are partly lost; checked studies trace under half to an unresolved V gene and leave the rest unexplained. This sample holds about 67,000 clones; roughly 95% were observed only once. Around 1.7% of the sample comes from the top ten. The sample was taken from a patient treated with IRX-2 immunotherapy. The receptors were gathered from a human donor with breast cancer.

This chain joins TRBV7-2 and TRBJ2-1; no definite D call. V dropped 4 bases and J dropped 14 bases, with 21 bases sitting between them. Germline CDR1 SGHTA, CDR2 FQGNSA. This CDR3 has 14 amino acids. The CDR3: CASSSLTDWRGEFF. CDR3 DNA sequence: TGTGCCAGCAGCTCATTAACCGACTGGAGAGGCGAGTTCTTC.

The chain carries TRBV19 and TRBJ2-7; TRBD1 is a possible D gene (8 bases). Germline-derived CDR1 and CDR2 are LNHDA and SQIVND (reference sequence). The CDR3 has 14 amino acids. V lost 5 bases to trimming and J lost 2 bases, with 13 bases between them. The CDR3 DNA is TGTGCCAGTAGTGAACAGGGGGGGCCCTACGAGCAGTACTTC. This codes for CASSEQGGPYEQYF.

V gene TRBV7-2 combines with J gene TRBJ2-4; TRBD1 matches 8 bases. The CDR3 length is 13 residues. From germline, CDR1 is SGHTA and CDR2 FQGNSA. After removal of 5 bases from V and 9 bases from J, the junction contained 6 bases not matched to a gene. The CDR3 is CASSLRQGSIQYF. Written as DNA, the CDR3 is TGTGCCAGCAGCCTGAGACAGGGGTCCATTCAGTACTTC. The variable domain in full, with the rest retrieved from reference TRBV7-2 and TRBJ2-4, is GAGVSQSPSNKVTEKGKDVELRCDPISGHTALYWYRQSLGQGLEFLIYFQGNSAPDKSGLPSDRFSAERTGGSVSTLTIQRTQQEDSAVYLCASSLRQGSIQYFGAGTRLSVL.

V usage is TRBV7-3 and J usage is TRBJ2-5; 10 positions match TRBD2. Unmatched junction bases numbered 1, after V lost 0 bases and J lost 3 bases. Germline V gene data show CDR1 as SGHTA and CDR2 as FQGTGA. The CDR3 is 15 residues long. As DNA, the CDR3 is TGTGCCAGCAGCTTAACTGGACTAGCGGAAGAGACCCAGTACTTC. The encoded protein is CASSLTGLAEETQYF.

CDR3 sequence reads: CATSRDRGYEQYF. As DNA, the CDR3 is TGTGCCACCAGCAGAGATAGGGGGTACGAGCAGTACTTC. The V and J genes are TRBV15 and TRBJ2-7; possibly TRBD1 for D (6 bases). This CDR3 is 13 amino acids long. Germline V gene lookup returns CDR1 LNHNV and CDR2 YYDKDF (reference sequence). Deletions cut 0 bases from V and 4 bases from J, with 7 bases between.

The chain employs TRBV9 and TRBJ2-5, with 7 bases aligning to TRBD1. In germline, CDR1 is SGDLS, CDR2 YYNGEE. The CDR3 sequence is 13 residues long. Unmatched junction bases numbered 5, after V lost 4 bases and J lost 5 bases. CDR3 loop: CASSPTGFETQYF. For the CDR3, the DNA is TGTGCCAGCAGCCCGACAGGGTTTGAGACCCAGTACTTC.

In this sample, this clone turned up a few times. The V call is TRBV4-3, the J call TRBJ2-1; D is possibly TRBD1 or TRBD2 (6 bases each). This CDR3 is built from 16 residues. V lost 0 bases, J lost 9 bases, and 18 bases lay in between. Germline CDR1 is LGHNA and CDR2 is YSLEER. The CDR3 is CASSQEWSGELAEQFF. DNA of the CDR3: TGCGCCAGCAGCCAAGAATGGTCAGGGGAACTAGCTGAGCAGTTCTTC.

The gene calls are TRBV25-1 and TRBJ2-7; the D is unclear. The CDR3 sequence is 14 residues long. Germline CDR1 and CDR2: MGHDK and SYGVNS. The V end lost 6 bases, the J end lost 0 bases, and 12 bases lay between the germline ends. The CDR3 region has the DNA TGTGCCAGCAGCCGTGCCGGCATCTCCTACGAGCAGTACTTC. It specifies CASSRAGISYEQYF.

This clone came up once. This sequence joins TRBV20-1 and TRBJ2-2; D remains unclear. The germline gives CDR1 DFQATT, CDR2 SNEGSKA (reference sequence). Trimming pared 0 bases from V and 6 bases from J, leaving 2 bases between. The CDR3 length is 11 residues. The CDR3, as DNA: TGCAGTGCTAGAGATTCCGGGGAGCTGTTTTTT. Its protein is CSARDSGELFF.

The chain carries TRBV28 and TRBJ2-1, with a possible D match to TRBD2 (5 bases). Germline V gene lookup returns CDR1 MDHEN and CDR2 SYDVKM. The germline V and J ends were trimmed by 4 bases and 5 bases, with 15 bases remaining between them. The CDR3 totals 15 residues. The CDR3 DNA reads TGTGCCAGCAGTTCTCTAGCCCGAACGAACAATGAGCAGTTCTTC. It yields the protein CASSSLARTNNEQFF.

This chain links TRBV7-8 with TRBJ2-5; TRBD1 or TRBD2 may be the D gene (5 bases each). The CDR3 is made up of 14 amino acids. V lost 6 bases and J 0 bases, leaving 11 bases between the germline ends. Germline lookup yields CDR1 SGHVS and CDR2 FQNEAQ. CDR3 protein: CASSKGPNQETQYF. CDR3 nucleotides: TGTGCCAGCAGTAAGGGACCGAACCAAGAGACCCAGTACTTC. Complete variable domain (other parts from reference TRBV7-8 and TRBJ2-5): GAGVSQSPRYKVAKRGQDVALRCDPISGHVSLFWYQQALGQGPEFLTYFQNEAQLDKSGLPSDRFFAERPEGSVSTLKIQRTQQEDSAVYLCASSKGPNQETQYFGPGTRLLVL.

The rearrangement uses TRBV4-3 and TRBJ2-3; D uncertain. Germline-derived CDR1 and CDR2 are LGHNA and YSLEER. The CDR3 is made up of 15 amino acids. The V end was cut by 1 base, the J end by 0 bases, with 8 bases between. The DNA of the CDR3 is TGCGCCAGCAGCCAAGTGGGAAGTAGCACAGATACGCAGTATTTT. Amino acids: CASSQVGSSTDTQYF.